This T cell receptor (beta chain) was retrieved from a study of blood T cell repertoires in COVID-19. Participants were aged about 18 to 90 years, lived in 24 US areas, and enrolled virtually. Participants' own reports of clinical history determined their cohort assignment. CDR3 length equals 16 residues. The ends lost 5 bases at V and 5 bases at J; junction bases unmatched: 12. Per germline, CDR1 SGHTA and CDR2 FQGNSA. This table comes from immunoSEQ multiplex PCR, and its TCRdb copy is limited to in-frame clones, with some not included. This sample has under 250,000 clones; roughly 85% occur once, and the top ten carry 8.5% to 9.5%.

The J gene is TRBJ1-5, the V gene TRBV7-2; 7 bases match TRBD1. The receptor was isolated from a woman in her forties or fifties with acute COVID-19. The sample was PBMCs or T cells enriched from blood (not recorded which). CDR3 amino acids: CASSPQTGKLDQPQHF. In DNA form, the CDR3 reads TGTGCCAGCAGCCCCCAGACAGGGAAGTTAGATCAGCCCCAGCATTTT.